This entry is about one T cell receptor (beta chain). Measured with immunoSEQ multiplex PCR; TCRdb has only the in-frame clones, and not every one. The repertoire holds fewer than 250,000 clones, around nine tenths seen once, with around 0.9% in the top ten. This record comes from a study of blood T cell repertoires in COVID-19. Background on the study: T cells, B-cell-depleted T cells, or PBMCs supplied cDNA or gDNA.

The CDR3 has 15 residues. Losses at the gene ends were 0 bases for V and 7 bases for J; bases not matched to a gene: 5. CDR1 is MNHEY and CDR2 is SVGAGI in the germline V gene. The material sequenced was peripheral blood. The origin of this receptor is a young man with COVID-19, enrolled during active disease. The chain links TRBV6-5 to TRBJ2-4; 8 bases align to TRBD1. For the CDR3, the DNA is TGTGCCAGCAGTTACTCCTACAGGGGGGAGAACATTCAGTACTTC. Translation gives CASSYSYRGENIQYF.